This T cell receptor (beta chain) was captured by sequencing in a study of cytomegalovirus exposure and HLA in healthy donors. Study observations and caveats: DRB1 showed the most TCR associations and HLA-C the fewest in a later analysis, as rates varied by HLA locus. Analysis was carried out at a later point, and it linked a missense DCLRE1C variant to TCR beta V- and J-gene trimming.

The count of this clone is one. Its target is not known. The CDR3 extends over 16 amino acids. Trimming cost V 5 bases and J 7 bases; bases outside gene matches: 7. Germline CDR1 reads WSHSY; CDR2 reads SAAADI. Vbeta (60) and Jbeta (13) primers were used in the PCR. Libraries were prepared by immunoSEQ multiplex PCR; TCRdb keeps only in-frame clonotypes and omits some of them. Among under 250,000 clones listed, around 77% were seen once. The receptor was isolated from a woman aged 25-40 years in good health and CMV-seronegative. The sample consisted of PBMCs. The J gene is TRBJ2-2, the V gene TRBV10-2; 13 bases line up with TRBD2. The CDR3 region has the DNA TGCGCCAGCAGTCTAACTAGCGGGGGGGTCGGCGGGGAGCTGTTTTTT. This sequence encodes CASSLTSGGVGGELFF.